The clone carrying this T cell receptor beta chain is a singleton in its sample. Its specificity is not known. Per the germline V gene, CDR1 is SGHTA and CDR2 is FQGNSA. The CDR3 has 13 amino acids. V shed 5 bases and J shed 7 bases, with 14 bases lying between them. Sequencing used immunoSEQ multiplex PCR; TCRdb keeps in-frame clones, though not all of them. Of 35,000 to 55,000 clones listed, around 80% are singletons. The data were obtained in a study of memory CD4+ T cells and cytomegalovirus serostatus. On the study more broadly: Of the healthy Belgian adults, fewer than 10 were CMV seropositive and about two dozen seronegative.

Study observations and caveats: CD4+ memory repertoires contained about 40% of the 164 reported CMV TCRbeta sequences.

Single viable CD3+CD4+CD8-CD45RO+ cells were sorted as the memory CD4+ T cells. CMV serostatus came from serum IgG against pp150, pp28, p38, p52. Positive selection with CD4 microbeads enriched total CD4+ T cells. The rearrangement uses TRBV7-2 and TRBJ1-2, with a possible D match to TRBD1 (5 bases). Specimen: memory CD4+ T cells from blood. The sequence was collected from an adult in good health and CMV-seronegative. This chain's CDR3 is CASSRRESGGYTF. CDR3 sequence (DNA): TGTGCCAGCAGCCGCAGGGAGTCGGGTGGCTACACCTTC.